The T cell receptor beta chain under discussion was sequenced for a study of OX40 agonist ivuxolimab in advanced cancers. The CDR3 has 13 amino acids. V gave up 1 base and J gave up 8 bases, with 11 bases separating them. Germline V gene sequence: CDR1 LGHNA, CDR2 YNFKEQ. Sequenced by immunoSEQ multiplex PCR; TCRdb stores in-frame clones only, minus some. The sample yields 60,000 or so clones, nearly 90% seen once. The chain carries TRBV4-2 and TRBJ1-2; D unclear. This clonotype was obtained from an adult with an advanced solid tumor such as melanoma, head and neck, liver or kidney cancer. The input for sequencing was CD4+ or CD8+ T cells sorted from blood, taken in a trial of the OX40 agonist ivuxolimab. The CDR3 sequence: CASSQVEAPGYTF. CDR3 DNA sequence: TGTGCCAGCAGCCAAGTCGAAGCCCCGGGCTACACCTTC.